Following are 6 T cell receptor beta chains from one sample sequenced in a study of T cells in pancreatic ductal adenocarcinoma (dated by TCRdb to about 2017). Selected pancreatic ductal adenocarcinoma patients had undergone surgery without neoadjuvant therapy. Library construction relied on the immunoSEQ multiplex PCR assay. Here the immuneACCESS table is served through TCRdb, limited to in-frame sequences with V and J called. Missing clones are a known gap in these copies; in checked studies unresolved V genes cover under half, and the rest lacks a known reason. This sample lists about 100,000 clones; nearly 95% were detected once. Roughly 3.1% of the sample is taken by the ten largest. Material: PBMCs. The source of these receptors is a human donor with pancreatic ductal adenocarcinoma.

The V and J genes are TRBV6-5 and TRBJ2-5; a weak D match, TRBD2 (6 bases). V lost 8 bases and J 5 bases, leaving 6 bases between the germline ends. Per the germline V gene, CDR1 is MNHEY and CDR2 is SVGAGI. This CDR3 comprises 10 residues. CDR3 sequence (DNA): TGTGCCAGCGGGAGGGAGACCCAGTACTTC. Translating gives CASGRETQYF.

The J gene is TRBJ2-3, the V gene TRBV10-2; TRBD1 matches at 7 bases. V was clipped by 6 bases and J by 4 bases; unmatched bases: 1. Germline CDR1 and CDR2: WSHSY and SAAADI. The CDR3 covers 12 residues. CDR3 DNA sequence: TGCGCCAGCAGGACAGGGCCAGATACGCAGTATTTT. The encoded protein is CASRTGPDTQYF.

This chain connects TRBV2 to TRBJ1-2; 7 positions agree with TRBD1. V was pared by 7 bases and J by 2 bases, with 7 bases of the junction left unmatched. The germline gives CDR1 SNHLY, CDR2 FYNNEI. CDR3 length equals 14 residues. As DNA, the CDR3 is TGTGCCAGCAAGAGGGACAGCGTAAACTATGGCTACACCTTC. It translates to CASKRDSVNYGYTF.

The rearrangement links TRBV18 to TRBJ2-7; no reliable D call. The CDR3 length is 14 residues. With 4 bases removed from V and 4 bases from J, the gap between germline ends came to 14 bases. The germline gives CDR1 KGHSH, CDR2 LQKENI. As DNA, the CDR3 is TGTGCCAGCTCACGCGACTTAGTAGAGTACGAGCAGTACTTC. Its protein product is CASSRDLVEYEQYF.

V gene TRBV6-5 combines with J gene TRBJ2-7; 8 bases fit TRBD2. V lost 0 bases to trimming and J lost 4 bases; unmatched junction nucleotides: 5. This CDR3 has 15 residues. Germline V CDR1 and CDR2: MNHEY, SVGAGI. In DNA, the CDR3 is TGTGCCAGCAGTTACTCAAGCGGGAGCGGTTACGAGCAGTACTTC. Amino acid sequence: CASSYSSGSGYEQYF.

The chain links TRBV5-1 to TRBJ2-1; D gene ambiguous. This CDR3 spans 16 amino acids. Trimming pared 0 bases from V and 0 bases from J, leaving 10 bases between. Per the germline V gene, CDR1 is SGHRS and CDR2 is YFSETQ. DNA of the CDR3: TGCGCCAGCAGCTTGGCACCCTTGAGCTCCTACAATGAGCAGTTCTTC. Translation: CASSLAPLSSYNEQFF.